These T cell receptor beta chains were read from a single sample in a study of early T cells in non-severe SARS-CoV-2 infection. TCRdb reanalysed the 5' RACE reads using MiXCR and keeps one entry per CDR3 protein. The sample carries under 35,000 distinct CDR3 sequences, 5% to 5.5% recorded once. Sequences were obtained from whole blood. All receptors come from an adult who was a healthcare worker with PCR-confirmed SARS-CoV-2 infection or an uninfected control (not recorded which). CDR3s include the opening cysteine and the closing phenylalanine or tryptophan. The order of the fields is D gene, clone size, V gene, J gene, CDR3 protein, CDR3 DNA. The D gene is left open where the match is weak. Some rows mark clone size as missing; the rest say once, few, many or name a class of expanded clone.

-	many	TRBV15	TRBJ1-5	CATSRDRATSNQPQHF	TGTGCCACCAGCAGAGATCGGGCTACTAGCAATCAGCCCCAGCATTTT
-	few	TRBV7-9	TRBJ2-2	CASSSTYGGIGELFF	TGTGCCAGCAGCTCCACTTATGGCGGGATCGGGGAGCTGTTTTTT
TRBD2	many	TRBV10-2	TRBJ2-7	CASTDTSGSYEQYF	TGCGCCAGCACCGACACTAGCGGGTCCTACGAGCAGTACTTC
TRBD2	-	TRBV10-3	TRBJ2-1	CAISEGTSGNEQFF	TGTGCCATCAGTGAGGGCACTAGCGGCAATGAGCAGTTCTTC
-	many	TRBV24-1	TRBJ2-2	CAVGDLNTGELFF	TGTGCCGTAGGGGACCTTAACACCGGGGAGCTGTTTTTT
TRBD2	-	TRBV7-9	TRBJ2-1	CASSYGLAMSYNEQFF	TGTGCCAGCAGCTATGGACTAGCGATGTCCTACAATGAGCAGTTCTTC
-	few	TRBV11-2	TRBJ2-2	CASSLGAGRSGELFF	TGTGCCAGCAGCTTAGGTGCCGGGAGATCCGGGGAGCTGTTTTTT
-	many	TRBV20-1	TRBJ2-1	CSARGASEGYNEQFF	TGCAGTGCTAGAGGGGCCAGCGAAGGGTACAATGAGCAGTTCTTC
TRBD1	few	TRBV6-6	TRBJ2-4	CASSRGQGSQNIQYF	TGTGCCAGCAGTAGGGGGCAAGGCAGCCAAAACATTCAGTACTTC
-	medium-sized	TRBV28	TRBJ1-6	CASSPKSAGTQNSPLHF	TGTGCCAGCAGTCCCAAATCCGCAGGGACTCAAAATTCACCCCTCCACTTT
-	-	TRBV7-2	TRBJ2-5	CASSLVTGYQETQYF	TGTGCCAGCAGCTTAGTTACGGGGTACCAAGAGACCCAGTACTTC
-	-	TRBV24-1	TRBJ1-4	CATSLGQKGEKLFF	TGTGCCACCAGTTTGGGACAAAAAGGTGAAAAACTGTTTTTT
-	-	TRBV5-1	TRBJ2-7	CASSLGQDSYEQYF	TGCGCCAGCAGCTTGGGGCAAGACTCCTACGAGCAGTACTTC
-	-	TRBV6-2/TRBV6-3	TRBJ2-7	CASSYGPTEQYF	TGTGCCAGCAGTTATGGCCCGACCGAGCAGTACTTC
TRBD1	many	TRBV12-3/TRBV12-4	TRBJ1-2	CASSPGQGASGYTF	TGTGCCAGCAGCCCGGGACAGGGGGCATCTGGCTACACCTTC
TRBD2	many	TRBV7-6	TRBJ2-7	CASSLFPTSGIYEQYF	TGTGCCAGCAGCTTATTTCCGACTAGCGGGATCTACGAGCAGTACTTC
-	-	TRBV7-8	TRBJ1-2	CASSPTSLAGNGYTF	TGTGCCAGCAGCCCTACCTCTTTGGCGGGAAATGGCTACACCTTC
-	-	TRBV9	TRBJ1-6	CASSVEDSGASPLHF	TGTGCCAGCAGCGTAGAAGACTCAGGGGCTTCACCCCTCCACTTT
TRBD1	few	TRBV12-3/TRBV12-4	TRBJ2-7	CASSLRGQGGEQYF	TGTGCCAGCAGTTTACGGGGACAGGGAGGCGAGCAGTACTTC
-	few	TRBV18	TRBJ1-2	CASSISGRDGYTF	TGTGCCAGCTCAATTTCGGGGAGGGATGGCTACACCTTC
-	many	TRBV6-1	TRBJ2-7	CASSELSYEQYF	TGTGCCAGCAGTGAACTTTCCTACGAGCAGTACTTC
-	few	TRBV21-1	TRBJ2-5	CASSYRLGRETQYF	TGTGCCAGCAGCTACCGCCTGGGGCGGGAGACCCAGTACTTC